The clone carrying this T cell receptor (beta chain) was found once. Its antigen is not known. TCRdb's copy holds only in-frame clones and misses some; the assay was immunoSEQ multiplex PCR. The sample holds tens of thousands of clones, approximately 85% seen once. Time point specified: week 23, last vaccination. Doses consisted of 300 ug of mutant IDH1 20-mer peptide each, paired with topical imiquimod. Newly diagnosed WHO grade 3 or 4 IDH1-mutant, ATRX-lost astrocytomas were identified in the donors. This entry belongs to a study of a mutant IDH1 vaccine in newly diagnosed glioma. The overall study: During weeks 1, 3, 5, 7, 11, 15, 19 and 23, patients received eight vaccinations. The first vaccination came 4-6 weeks after radiotherapy alone, or with temozolomide cycles. Treated patients, roughly 62% male and roughly 40% female, averaged roughly 40 years of age.

V lost 5 bases to trimming and J lost 6 bases, with 9 bases between them. CDR3 length: 12 amino acids. Germline CDR1 reads SEHNR; CDR2 reads FQNEAQ (reference sequence). The origin of this receptor is a man in his thirties or forties with glioma. Some clones in this sample may be carry-over from other donors' samples. This rearrangement joins TRBV7-9 to TRBJ2-3; TRBD1 might be the D (7 bases). The material sequenced was PBMCs, taken from a glioma patient whose treatment included an IDH1 peptide vaccine. CDR3 DNA sequence: TGTGCCAGCAGCCCAGGGGGGGATACGCAGTATTTT. Its protein is CASSPGGDTQYF.